The clone carrying this T cell receptor beta chain was counted a few times. Profiled with immunoSEQ multiplex PCR; TCRdb holds only in-frame clones, not every one. The sample has 65,000 to 85,000 clones; about 90% are singletons. Germline V gives CDR1 MNHEY, CDR2 SMNVEV (reference sequence). Trimming pared 1 base from V and 1 base from J, leaving 10 bases between. The CDR3 has 15 amino acids. This sample stems from a study of control samples from healthy donors and cancer patients. What was sequenced was PBMCs. The V call is TRBV27, the J call TRBJ1-1; a possible D gene is TRBD1 (5 bases). This clonotype originated in a woman aged 50 to 60 with head and neck cancer. The CDR3 sequence: CASSLYRGSNTEAFF. The CDR3 nucleotides are TGTGCCAGCAGTTTATACCGGGGCTCGAACACTGAAGCTTTCTTT.